This T cell receptor (beta chain) was obtained from a study of cytomegalovirus exposure and HLA in healthy donors. CDR1 SGHRS and CDR2 YFSETQ come from the germline V gene. This CDR3 contains 17 residues. V lost 4 bases, J lost 9 bases, and 11 bases stayed unmatched. Method: immunoSEQ multiplex PCR; TCRdb's copy keeps in-frame clones and lacks some. The sample lists about 160,000 clones, 85% to 90% seen once, with approximately 10% in the top ten. Findings of the study overall: Investigators reported around 150 TCR beta chains as tied to cytomegalovirus.

A word on this clone: Antigen specificity is unknown.

The sample was PBMCs. This TCR was sampled from a woman between 18 and 29 years old in good health and CMV-seropositive. The chain has TRBV5-1 and TRBJ2-1; 15 bases align to TRBD2. As DNA, the CDR3 is TGCGCCAGCAGCGCCGGACTAGCGGGAGGGCCCTCCTCTGAGCAGTTCTTC. Protein sequence: CASSAGLAGGPSSEQFF.